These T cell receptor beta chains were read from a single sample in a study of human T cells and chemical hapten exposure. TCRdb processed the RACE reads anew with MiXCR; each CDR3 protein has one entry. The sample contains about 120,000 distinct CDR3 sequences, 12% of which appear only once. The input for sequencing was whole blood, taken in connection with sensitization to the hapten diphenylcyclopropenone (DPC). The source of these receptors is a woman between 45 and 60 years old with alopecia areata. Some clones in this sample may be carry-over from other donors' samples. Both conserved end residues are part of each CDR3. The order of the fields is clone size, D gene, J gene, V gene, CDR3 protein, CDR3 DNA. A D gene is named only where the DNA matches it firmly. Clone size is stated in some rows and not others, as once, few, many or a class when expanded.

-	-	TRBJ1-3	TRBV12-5	CASGPRQADSPGNTIYF	TGTGCTAGTGGTCCCAGACAGGCCGACTCTCCCGGAAACACCATATATTTT
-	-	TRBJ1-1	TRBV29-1	CSVEKGQNTEAFF	TGCAGCGTTGAAAAAGGCCAAAACACTGAAGCTTTCTTT
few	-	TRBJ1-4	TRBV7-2	CASSSSSTSGEKLFF	TGTGCCAGCAGCTCGTCCTCGACTTCTGGGGAAAAACTGTTTTTT
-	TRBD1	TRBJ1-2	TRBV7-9	CASSRGTGYSGYTF	TGTGCCAGCAGCCGCGGGACAGGGTACTCTGGCTACACCTTC
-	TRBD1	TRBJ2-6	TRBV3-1	CASSQRFGQGLHSPGANVLTF	TGTGCCAGCAGCCAGCGGTTTGGACAGGGTCTTCATAGTCCCGGGGCCAACGTCCTGACTTTC
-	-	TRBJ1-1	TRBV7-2	CASSLAGAAGRAFF	TGTGCCAGCAGCTTAGCTGGGGCAGCAGGTAGAGCTTTCTTT
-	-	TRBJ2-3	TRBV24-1	CATQRLGTDTQYF	TGTGCCACCCAAAGACTAGGTACAGATACGCAGTATTTT
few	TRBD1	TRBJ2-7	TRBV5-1	CASSLRQGDEQYF	TGCGCCAGCAGCTTACGACAGGGGGACGAGCAGTACTTC
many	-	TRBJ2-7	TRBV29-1	CSVVGPGTYEQYF	TGCAGCGTCGTGGGCCCCGGGACCTACGAGCAGTACTTC
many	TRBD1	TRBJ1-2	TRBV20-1	CSARTGLEFYGYTF	TGCAGTGCTAGGACAGGGTTAGAGTTCTATGGCTACACCTTC
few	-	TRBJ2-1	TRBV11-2	CASSLLEGIKQFF	TGTGCCAGCAGCTTATTGGAAGGGATAAAGCAGTTCTTC
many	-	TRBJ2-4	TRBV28	CASSPGAGLAKNIQYF	TGTGCCAGCAGTCCCGGGGCGGGGCTAGCCAAAAACATTCAGTACTTC
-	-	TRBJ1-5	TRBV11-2	CASSLARTVNQPQHF	TGTGCCAGCAGCTTAGCTCGGACGGTCAATCAGCCCCAGCATTTT
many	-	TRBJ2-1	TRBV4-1	CASSQDRGFAYNEQFF	TGCGCCAGCAGCCAAGATCGGGGCTTCGCCTACAATGAGCAGTTCTTC
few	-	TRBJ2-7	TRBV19	CASSAYSGAGAYEQYF	TGTGCCAGTAGTGCCTACTCGGGGGCAGGGGCCTACGAGCAGTACTTC
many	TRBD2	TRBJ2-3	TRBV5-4	CASSQAGTSGPHTQYF	TGTGCCAGCAGTCAAGCCGGGACTAGCGGCCCACATACGCAGTATTTT
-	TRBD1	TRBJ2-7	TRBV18	CASSGQGASYEQYF	TGTGCCAGCTCTGGACAGGGGGCAAGCTACGAGCAGTACTTC
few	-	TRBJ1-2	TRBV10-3	CARRPGESYGYTF	TGTGCCAGGCGACCAGGAGAGTCCTATGGCTACACCTTC
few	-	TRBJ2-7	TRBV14	CASSQYTGRNEQYF	TGTGCCAGCAGCCAATATACAGGGAGGAACGAGCAGTACTTC
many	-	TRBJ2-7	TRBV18	CASSPEDVEQYF	TGTGCCAGCTCACCCGAGGACGTCGAGCAGTACTTC
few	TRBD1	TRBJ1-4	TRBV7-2	CASSSRQGDEKLFF	TGTGCCAGCAGCTCCCGACAGGGAGATGAAAAACTGTTTTTT
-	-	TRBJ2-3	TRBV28	CASFGQVYDTQYF	TGTGCCAGCTTCGGGCAAGTATATGATACGCAGTATTTT
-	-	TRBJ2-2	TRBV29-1	CSAAISGEVTGELFF	TGCAGCGCCGCTATTAGTGGGGAGGTCACCGGGGAGCTGTTTTTT
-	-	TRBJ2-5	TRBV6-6	CASSWGHQETQYF	TGTGCCAGCAGTTGGGGACATCAAGAGACCCAGTACTTC
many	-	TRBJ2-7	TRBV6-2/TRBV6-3	CASRPDPRVTPYEQYF	TGTGCCAGCAGACCGGACCCCCGGGTAACCCCCTACGAGCAGTACTTC
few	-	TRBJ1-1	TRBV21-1	CASSKGTSVVREGAFF	TGTGCCAGCAGCAAAGGAACGAGCGTAGTGAGGGAGGGGGCTTTCTTT
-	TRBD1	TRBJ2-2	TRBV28	CASSFTSTGAGELFF	TGTGCCAGCAGTTTTACATCGACAGGGGCTGGGGAGCTGTTTTTT
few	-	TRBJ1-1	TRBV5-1	CASSLEAARTEAFF	TGCGCCAGCAGCTTGGAGGCAGCCCGCACTGAAGCTTTCTTT
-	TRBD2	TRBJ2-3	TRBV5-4	CASSRRRGTSGTTDTQYF	TGTGCCAGCAGCCGACGGAGGGGGACTAGCGGTACCACAGATACGCAGTATTTT
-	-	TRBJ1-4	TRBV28	CASSWAGNEKLFF	TGTGCCAGCAGTTGGGCAGGAAATGAAAAACTGTTTTTT
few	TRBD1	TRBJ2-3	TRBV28	CASSLQGDTQYF	TGTGCCAGCAGTCTACAGGGGGATACGCAGTATTTT
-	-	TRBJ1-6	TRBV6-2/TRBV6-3	CASNDIYNSPLHF	TGTGCCAGCAACGACATTTATAATTCACCCCTCCACTTT
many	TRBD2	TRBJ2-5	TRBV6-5	CASTPGSGGRETQYF	TGTGCCAGCACCCCGGGTAGCGGGGGTCGTGAGACCCAGTACTTC
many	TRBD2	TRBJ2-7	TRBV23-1	CASSPSGVSSYEQYF	TGCGCCAGCAGTCCCAGCGGGGTCAGCTCCTACGAGCAGTACTTC
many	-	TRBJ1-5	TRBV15	CATSRADGNQPQHF	TGTGCCACCAGCAGAGCTGACGGCAATCAGCCCCAGCATTTT